A selection of T cell receptor beta chains follows, all from one sample in a study of early T cells in non-severe SARS-CoV-2 infection. TCRdb reanalysed the 5' RACE reads using MiXCR and keeps one entry per CDR3 protein. The table lists tens of thousands of distinct CDR3 sequences, 11% to 15% of them singletons, with around 3% in the top ten. The sequencing sample was made of whole blood. The receptors derive from an adult who was a healthcare worker with PCR-confirmed SARS-CoV-2 infection or an uninfected control (not recorded which). CDR3s include the opening cysteine and the closing phenylalanine or tryptophan. A D gene is named only where the DNA matches it firmly. The listing skips clone size in some rows; elsewhere it reads once, few, many or a size class.

J: TRBJ1-1
V: TRBV20-1
D: TRBD1
size: few
length: 11
DNA: TGCAGCGCGGGGACAGCGTCTGAAGCTTTCTTT
CDR3: CSAGTASEAFF

J: TRBJ2-5
V: TRBV18
D: -
size: many
length: 12
DNA: TGTGCCAGCTCACCGGGCGGGGTGACCCAGTACTTC
CDR3: CASSPGGVTQYF

J: TRBJ2-1
V: TRBV5-1
D: TRBD1
size: many
length: 15
DNA: TGCGCCAGCAGCTCTGCGGGACAGGGATACAATGAGCAGTTCTTC
CDR3: CASSSAGQGYNEQFF

J: TRBJ1-6
V: TRBV12-3/TRBV12-4
D: TRBD1
size: few
length: 15
DNA: TGTGCCAGCAGAGTTGGTGGCAGGGGGAGGTCACCCCTCCACTTT
CDR3: CASRVGGRGRSPLHF

J: TRBJ2-2
V: TRBV7-9
D: TRBD2
size: few
length: 16
DNA: TGTGCCAGCAGCCCTCTAGCGGGGGGGCCGACCGGGGAGCTGTTTTTT
CDR3: CASSPLAGGPTGELFF

J: TRBJ1-1
V: TRBV7-9
D: -
size: many
length: 15
DNA: TGTGCCAGCATTCCCCAAGGGACCCCTAACACTGAAGCTTTCTTT
CDR3: CASIPQGTPNTEAFF

J: TRBJ2-3
V: TRBV29-1
D: -
size: few
length: 10
DNA: TGCAGCGTTGGACAGGATACGCAGTATTTT
CDR3: CSVGQDTQYF

J: TRBJ2-1
V: TRBV14
D: TRBD2
size: few
length: 16
DNA: TGTGCCAGCAGCCGCGGACTAGCGAAAAGCTACAATGAGCAGTTCTTC
CDR3: CASSRGLAKSYNEQFF

J: TRBJ2-7
V: TRBV12-3/TRBV12-4
D: -
size: -
length: 14
DNA: TGTGCCAGCAGTCCGCAAGGGGGGGTCAACGAGCAGTACTTC
CDR3: CASSPQGGVNEQYF

J: TRBJ2-7
V: TRBV12-3/TRBV12-4
D: -
size: many
length: 12
DNA: TGTGCCAGCACGGGACGCTCCTACGAGCAGTACTTC
CDR3: CASTGRSYEQYF

J: TRBJ2-4
V: TRBV9
D: TRBD2
size: few
length: 14
DNA: TGTGCCAGCAGTCCCGCGGGAGTTTCGAACATTCAGTACTTC
CDR3: CASSPAGVSNIQYF

J: TRBJ1-5
V: TRBV7-2
D: -
size: many
length: 16
DNA: TGTGCCAGCAGCTTAGTAGGGCCGAGTAGCAATCAGCCCCAGCATTTT
CDR3: CASSLVGPSSNQPQHF

J: TRBJ2-1
V: TRBV19
D: -
size: few
length: 14
DNA: TGTGCCAGTAGTATCTCTGACGTCTCCAATGAGCAGTTCTTC
CDR3: CASSISDVSNEQFF

J: TRBJ2-1
V: TRBV12-3/TRBV12-4
D: -
size: few
length: 15
DNA: TGTGCCAGCAGTTTGCCAGGCCGGATCGGCAATGAGCAGTTCTTC
CDR3: CASSLPGRIGNEQFF

J: TRBJ2-5
V: TRBV20-1
D: -
size: many
length: 12
DNA: TGCAGTGCTCCCGACACATGGGAGACCCAGTACTTC
CDR3: CSAPDTWETQYF

J: TRBJ2-7
V: TRBV7-9
D: TRBD1
size: many
length: 15
DNA: TGTGCCAGCAGCCGAGACAGGGGACTCTCCTACGAGCAGTACTTC
CDR3: CASSRDRGLSYEQYF

J: TRBJ2-1
V: TRBV3-1
D: TRBD2
size: few
length: 14
DNA: TGTGCCAGCAGCCAACGGGCTAGCGGGGATGAGCAGTTCTTC
CDR3: CASSQRASGDEQFF

J: TRBJ1-3
V: TRBV6-1
D: -
size: few
length: 16
DNA: TGTGCCAGCAGTGAACGGGAGGGATTCTCTGGAAACACCATATATTTT
CDR3: CASSEREGFSGNTIYF

J: TRBJ2-7
V: TRBV7-8
D: -
size: many
length: 13
DNA: TGTGCCAGCAGCTTAAGGACGGCCTACGAGCAGTACTTC
CDR3: CASSLRTAYEQYF

J: TRBJ2-3
V: TRBV23-1
D: TRBD2
size: -
length: 17
DNA: TGCGCCAGCAGTAGACTAGCGGGATGGGGACCCGCAGATACGCAGTATTTT
CDR3: CASSRLAGWGPADTQYF

J: TRBJ1-5
V: TRBV7-9
D: -
size: many
length: 15
DNA: TGTGCCAGCAGCTTCCAGGGGTCCGAGAATCAGCCCCAGCATTTT
CDR3: CASSFQGSENQPQHF

J: TRBJ2-6
V: TRBV11-2
D: -
size: -
length: 21
DNA: TGTGCCAGCAGCTTAGTCCTCCGGGGGACCTGGTCCCCTTCTGGGGCCAACGTCCTGACTTTC
CDR3: CASSLVLRGTWSPSGANVLTF

J: TRBJ2-2
V: TRBV7-9
D: -
size: -
length: 16
DNA: TGTGCCAGCAGCTTAGCACGGACGTCGAACACCGGGGAGCTGTTTTTT
CDR3: CASSLARTSNTGELFF

J: TRBJ2-6
V: TRBV5-1
D: TRBD2
size: few
length: 17
DNA: TGCGCCAGCAGCTTGGGCCTAGCGGGAGCTGGGGCCAACGTCCTGACTTTC
CDR3: CASSLGLAGAGANVLTF

J: TRBJ2-7
V: TRBV7-9
D: -
size: many
length: 15
DNA: TGTGCCAGCAGCTCAACGAAGGACACGGCCTACGAGCAGTACTTC
CDR3: CASSSTKDTAYEQYF

J: TRBJ1-1
V: TRBV20-1
D: TRBD1
size: many
length: 13
DNA: TGCAGTGCTACCGGACAGGGGATCACTGAAGCTTTCTTT
CDR3: CSATGQGITEAFF

J: TRBJ2-7
V: TRBV28
D: -
size: few
length: 15
DNA: TGTGCCAGCAGTTTATTTCGGACAGTTTTTTCCGAGCAGTACTTC
CDR3: CASSLFRTVFSEQYF

J: TRBJ2-5
V: TRBV11-2
D: TRBD1
size: -
length: 16
DNA: TGTGCCAGCAGCTTACTACAGGGGGCCCTGGGAGAGACCCAGTACTTC
CDR3: CASSLLQGALGETQYF

J: TRBJ1-1
V: TRBV18
D: TRBD1
size: -
length: 14
DNA: TGTGCCAGCTCCGGACAGGGACAGAACACTGAAGCTTTCTTT
CDR3: CASSGQGQNTEAFF

J: TRBJ1-2
V: TRBV6-5
D: -
size: many
length: 15
DNA: TGTGCCAGCAGTGGGGACTCCCCAAGGGACTATGGCTACACCTTC
CDR3: CASSGDSPRDYGYTF

J: TRBJ1-1
V: TRBV5-1
D: -
size: many
length: 14
DNA: TGCGCCAGCAGCCTGCTGGGTGCGAACACTGAAGCTTTCTTT
CDR3: CASSLLGANTEAFF

J: TRBJ2-1
V: TRBV19
D: TRBD1
size: few
length: 16
DNA: TGTGCCAGTAGTATTCGTAGAGGACAGGGGGGAGGTGAGCAGTTCTTC
CDR3: CASSIRRGQGGGEQFF

J: TRBJ2-7
V: TRBV4-1
D: TRBD2
size: few
length: 14
DNA: TGCGCCAGCAGCCCCGGGACTAGCGGTACGGAGCAGTACTTC
CDR3: CASSPGTSGTEQYF

J: TRBJ2-5
V: TRBV20-1
D: -
size: -
length: 13
DNA: TGCAGTGCTGGCGGCGGGTACCAAGAGACCCAGTACTTC
CDR3: CSAGGGYQETQYF

J: TRBJ1-6
V: TRBV7-2
D: -
size: few
length: 13
DNA: TGTGCCAGCAGCTTTGGCAGTAATTCACCCCTCCACTTT
CDR3: CASSFGSNSPLHF

J: TRBJ1-1
V: TRBV5-8
D: -
size: -
length: 15
DNA: TGTGCCAGCAGCGAACGACAGCATATGAACACTGAAGCTTTCTTT
CDR3: CASSERQHMNTEAFF

J: TRBJ2-7
V: TRBV5-1
D: TRBD1
size: once
length: 16
DNA: TGCGCCAGCAGCCCTGGGGTTTACAGGGGAATTCGCGAGCAGTACTTC
CDR3: CASSPGVYRGIREQYF

J: TRBJ1-5
V: TRBV20-1
D: TRBD1
size: -
length: 16
DNA: TGCAGTGCTAGAGACCCGACAGGGTTGAGGAGTCAGCCCCAGCATTTT
CDR3: CSARDPTGLRSQPQHF

J: TRBJ2-5
V: TRBV29-1
D: -
size: -
length: 12
DNA: TGCAGCGTTTCGGCCAAAATAGAGACCCAGTACTTC
CDR3: CSVSAKIETQYF

J: TRBJ2-3
V: TRBV27
D: -
size: few
length: 14
DNA: TGTGCCAGCAGCCTACGGGCGTCGACAGATACGCAGTATTTT
CDR3: CASSLRASTDTQYF

J: TRBJ1-5
V: TRBV20-1
D: -
size: many
length: 14
DNA: TGCAGTGCTAGAGAAGGGGTCAGCAATCAGCCCCAGCATTTT
CDR3: CSAREGVSNQPQHF

J: TRBJ2-7
V: TRBV29-1
D: -
size: many
length: 13
DNA: TGCAGCGTTGATCCCGGGGACGGCTACGAGCAGTACTTC
CDR3: CSVDPGDGYEQYF

J: TRBJ1-1
V: TRBV6-1
D: -
size: many
length: 15
DNA: TGTGCCAGCAGTTTCGGGACGTGGGCCAACACTGAAGCTTTCTTT
CDR3: CASSFGTWANTEAFF

J: TRBJ2-7
V: TRBV2
D: -
size: few
length: 15
DNA: TGTGCCAGCAGTCGTTTGAGTAGTTCCCCCTACGAGCAGTACTTC
CDR3: CASSRLSSSPYEQYF